This entry is about one T cell receptor (beta chain). Its specificity is not known. As defined, naive CD8 cells were CD45RO-negative and positively selected for CCR7, with terminally differentiated effector memory CD45RA+ cells excluded. This sample stems from a study of shared clonotypes between healthy human individuals. The overall study: Donors had three CD4 naive, three CD4 memory, two CD8 naive and one CD8 memory plate apiece. Findings of the study overall: Sharing of clonotypes among donors was expected to vary with sequencing depth. It was observed that approximately 5% of naive CD4 clonotypes were shared across several donors. Sampling covered nothing but blood. Tissue TCR repertoires likely differ from those found in blood.

This CDR3 comprises 12 residues. CDR1 and CDR2 from the germline V gene are SGHDT and YYEEEE. V was pared by 1 base and J by 11 bases, with 11 bases between. Clones were read by immunoSEQ multiplex PCR, and TCRdb kept only the in-frame ones, dropping some. The data show roughly 590,000 clones, 95% to 96% seen once. The receptor's source is a woman younger than 45 in good health. Sequenced sample: naive CD8+ T cells sorted from blood. The genes are TRBV5-6 and TRBJ2-3; no clear D. The CDR3 is CASSLPLMEQYF. The CDR3 DNA is TGTGCCAGCAGCTTGCCTCTAATGGAGCAGTATTTT.